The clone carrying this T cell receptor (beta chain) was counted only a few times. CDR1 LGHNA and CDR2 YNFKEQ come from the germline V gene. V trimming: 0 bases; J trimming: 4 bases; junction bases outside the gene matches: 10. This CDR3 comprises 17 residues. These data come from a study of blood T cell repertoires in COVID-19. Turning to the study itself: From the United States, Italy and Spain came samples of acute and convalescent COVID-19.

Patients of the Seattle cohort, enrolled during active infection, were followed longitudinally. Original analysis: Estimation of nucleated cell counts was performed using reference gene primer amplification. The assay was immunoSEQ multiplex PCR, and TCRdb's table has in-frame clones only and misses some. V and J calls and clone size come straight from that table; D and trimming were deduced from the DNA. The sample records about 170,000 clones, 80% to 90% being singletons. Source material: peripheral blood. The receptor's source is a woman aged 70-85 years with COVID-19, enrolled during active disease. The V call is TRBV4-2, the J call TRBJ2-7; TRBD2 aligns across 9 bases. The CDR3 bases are TGTGCCAGCAGCCAAGAAGAATCTAGCGGGAATTCGTACGAGCAGTACTTC. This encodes CASSQEESSGNSYEQYF.